Each of the 26 T cell receptor beta chains below was sequenced from the same sample in a study of blood T cell repertoires in COVID-19 (dated by TCRdb to 2020 to 2022). Library creation used the immunoSEQ multiplex PCR assay. TCRdb limited this immuneACCESS table to in-frame rearrangements with V and J called. A share of clones is missing; checked studies link under half to unresolved V genes, and the rest is unexplained. This sample is represented by roughly 220,000 clones; over 75% of them were singletons. The top ten hold about 3.5% of the sample. The sample taken for sequencing was PBMCs or T cells enriched from blood (not recorded which). The receptors stem from a woman under 30 in a cohort exposed to, infected with or recovered from COVID-19 (not recorded which).

By share, this clone ranks as medium-sized. The V call is TRBV6-4, the J call TRBJ2-2, with a tentative D call TRBD1 (6 bases). This CDR3 region has 13 residues. The germline CDR1 and CDR2 sequences are MRHNA and SNTAGT. Trimming took off 4 bases at V and 3 bases at J, with 6 bases between the two ends. CDR3 loop: CASSAGDTGELFF. The CDR3 nucleotides read TGTGCCAGCAGTGCAGGGGACACCGGGGAGCTGTTTTTT.

This clone was counted between two and nine times. This chain joins TRBV7-8 and TRBJ2-5, with 15 bases fitting TRBD2. With V trimmed by 6 bases and J by 5 bases, 10 bases remained unmatched. This CDR3 has 17 amino acids. Germline-derived CDR1 and CDR2 are SGHVS and FQNEAQ. CDR3 coding DNA: TGTGCCAGCAGGTTTAGTGGGACTAGCGGGGGGATTGAGACCCAGTACTTC. Translation: CASRFSGTSGGIETQYF.

V is TRBV5-1 and J is TRBJ2-3, with D perhaps matching TRBD1 (6 bases). This CDR3 comprises 14 residues. Germline V gene data show CDR1 as SGHRS and CDR2 as YFSETQ. V was clipped by 3 bases and J by 4 bases, with 12 bases between them. CDR3 nucleotide sequence: TGCGCCAGCAGCTCCAGGGGCTCGGCAGATACGCAGTATTTT. Its protein product is CASSSRGSADTQYF.

CDR3 DNA: TGCAGCGCCGGAACAGGGTCTCTGACCCAGTACTTC. It translates to CSAGTGSLTQYF. The chain joins TRBV29-1 to TRBJ2-5, with D possibly being TRBD1 (6 bases). The germline V and J ends were trimmed by 7 bases and 7 bases, with 16 bases remaining between them. This CDR3 is 12 amino acids long. Germline V gene sequence: CDR1 SQVTM, CDR2 ANQGSEA.

The chain couples TRBV5-4 to TRBJ1-6, with 10 bases that match TRBD1. The CDR3 consists of 17 residues. CDR1 and CDR2 (germline): SGHNT, YYREEE (reference sequence). V lost 3 bases to trimming and J lost 6 bases; unmatched junction nucleotides: 9. The CDR3 DNA reads as TGTGCCAGCAGCTACCCGGACAGGGGGTTAAGTAATTCACCCCTCCACTTT. Translated: CASSYPDRGLSNSPLHF.

This clone was observed a handful of times. CDR3 coding DNA: TGCGCCAGCAGCCGCGGGACCGGGATCTATGAGCAGTTCTTC. It encodes CASSRGTGIYEQFF. The chain joins TRBV4-1 to TRBJ2-1; possible D gene TRBD2, 6 bases. Germline V gene data show CDR1 as MGHRA and CDR2 as YSYEKL. V lost 4 bases, J lost 8 bases, and 15 bases lay in between. The CDR3 has 14 residues.

The rearrangement links TRBV2 to TRBJ1-5, with D hard to call. The CDR3 totals 15 residues. Per germline, CDR1 SNHLY and CDR2 FYNNEI. V lost 6 bases and J lost 0, with 12 bases in between. CDR3 sequence: CASSLTRYSNQPQHF. The CDR3 nucleotides read TGTGCCAGCAGCCTGACACGGTATAGCAATCAGCCCCAGCATTTT.

V and J are TRBV27 and TRBJ2-5, with D possibly matching TRBD2 (6 bases). The CDR3 covers 18 residues. The germline V gene has CDR1 MNHEY and CDR2 SMNVEV (reference sequence). Trimming cost V 1 base and J 4 bases, with 22 bases left between them. For the CDR3, the DNA is TGTGCCAGCAGTTTATATACCCCACGGGGGAGGTCGGGAGAGACCCAGTACTTC. It encodes CASSLYTPRGRSGETQYF.

This chain links TRBV28 with TRBJ1-2, with no clear D. The CDR3 runs 14 residues. V dropped 4 bases and J dropped 3 bases, with 12 bases sitting between them. In germline, CDR1 is MDHEN, CDR2 SYDVKM. The CDR3 DNA reads as TGTGCCAGCAGTTCCCCGCGGGGTGACTATGGCTACACCTTC. Protein product: CASSSPRGDYGYTF.

This chain uses TRBV28 with TRBJ1-3; a possible D gene is TRBD1 (6 bases). From germline, CDR1 is MDHEN and CDR2 SYDVKM. The CDR3 is 16 residues long. V was cut by 5 bases and J by 0 bases, with 14 bases left in between. This CDR3 is CASSRRGGSSGNTIYF. CDR3 nucleotide sequence: TGTGCCAGCAGTCGGCGCGGGGGCAGCTCTGGAAACACCATATATTTT.

This clone was counted once. The chain couples TRBV5-1 to TRBJ1-2, with TRBD1 matching over 8 bases. Trimming removed 0 bases from V and 2 bases from J; junction bases left unmatched: 3. This CDR3 comprises 15 residues. Looked up from germline, CDR1 is SGHRS and CDR2 is YFSETQ. CDR3 DNA sequence: TGCGCCAGCAGCTTGGGGGACAGGCAGAACTATGGCTACACCTTC. Its protein product is CASSLGDRQNYGYTF.

To note about this clone: The same CDR3 can be traced to other DNA sequences in this sample. V is TRBV11-2 and J is TRBJ1-2; 9 bases map to TRBD1. J was trimmed by 6 bases and V by 0 bases; bases with no gene match: 2. The CDR3 contains 14 residues. The germline gives CDR1 SGHAT, CDR2 FQNNGV. The CDR3 coding sequence is TGTGCCAGCAGCTTAGATCGGACAGGGGATGGCTACACCTTC. Its protein is CASSLDRTGDGYTF.

J is TRBJ2-3 and V is TRBV24-1, with D possibly being TRBD1 (5 bases). CDR1 is KGHDR and CDR2 is SFDVKD in the germline V gene. This CDR3 spans 12 amino acids. Trimming pared 7 bases from V and 3 bases from J, leaving 7 bases between. In DNA form, the CDR3 reads TGTGCCACCAGCCGACAGACAGATACGCAGTATTTT. It specifies CATSRQTDTQYF.

CDR3 loop: CASSQTNYGYTF. The CDR3 DNA is TGTGCCAGCAGCCAGACAAACTATGGCTACACCTTC. This chain links TRBV3-1 (or the pseudogene TRBV3-2) with TRBJ1-2; the D is unclear. V lost 3 bases and J 2 bases, leaving 4 bases between the germline ends. The CDR3 has 12 amino acids. Germline V gene lookup returns CDR1 LGHDT and CDR2 YNNKEL (reference sequence).

CDR3 residues: CASSPPLRMNTEAFF. In nucleotides, the CDR3 is TGTGCCAGCTCACCACCGCTCAGAATGAACACTGAAGCTTTCTTT. J is TRBJ1-1 and V is TRBV18, with D uncertain. There are 15 residues in the CDR3. CDR1 and CDR2 from the germline V gene are KGHSH and LQKENI. Trimming took 0 bases from V and 0 from J, leaving 8 bases between them.

The genes are TRBV20-1 and TRBJ1-2; 7 bases align to TRBD1. Per germline, CDR1 DFQATT and CDR2 SNEGSKA (reference sequence). After removal of 3 bases from V and 8 bases from J, the junction contained 12 bases not matched to a gene. The CDR3 is made up of 14 amino acids. CDR3 DNA sequence: TGCAGTGCTAGTCCCCGACAGGGCTATCGAGGCTACACCTTC. Its protein is CSASPRQGYRGYTF.

This clone is a singleton in its sample. V usage is TRBV19 and J usage is TRBJ1-3; maybe TRBD1 (5 bases). Germline V CDR1 and CDR2: LNHDA, SQIVND (reference sequence). V was shortened by 0 bases and J by 1 base, with 10 bases between the two germline ends. The CDR3 spans 16 residues. CDR3 amino acids: CASSIDQGSSGNTIYF. DNA of the CDR3: TGTGCCAGTAGTATAGATCAGGGATCTTCTGGAAACACCATATATTTT.

The rearrangement uses TRBV19 and TRBJ1-5; D possibly corresponds to TRBD1 (6 bases). Between the trimmed V and J ends, which lost 4 bases and 0 bases, there was a span of 16 bases. Germline assignment: CDR1 LNHDA and CDR2 SQIVND (reference sequence). The CDR3 is 17 amino acids. CDR3: CASSTLAGDYSNQPQHF. In DNA, the CDR3 is TGTGCCAGTAGTACCCTTGCAGGGGACTATAGCAATCAGCCCCAGCATTTT. The whole variable domain, filled in from reference TRBV19 and TRBJ1-5, reads DGGITQSPKYLFRKEGQNVTLSCEQNLNHDAMYWYRQDPGQGLRLIYYSQIVNDFQKGDIAEGYSVSREKKESFPLTVTSAQKNPTAFYLCASSTLAGDYSNQPQHFGDGTRLSIL.

The V gene is TRBV6-5, the J gene TRBJ1-1; the D is unclear. The V end was cut by 2 bases, the J end by 8 bases, with 12 bases between. The germline CDR1 and CDR2 sequences are MNHEY and SVGAGI. The CDR3 is 13 residues long. As DNA, the CDR3 is TGTGCCAGCAGTTACCCCGGCGGGATAGAAGCTTTCTTT. Translation gives CASSYPGGIEAFF.

This chain links TRBV2 with TRBJ1-2, with D perhaps TRBD1 (6 bases). Trimming pared 7 bases from V and 4 bases from J, leaving 7 bases between. The CDR3 is 11 residues long. Germline V gives CDR1 SNHLY, CDR2 FYNNEI. This CDR3 reads CASMDSYGYTF. The CDR3 region has the DNA TGTGCCAGCATGGACAGCTATGGCTACACCTTC.

The chain recombines TRBV4-1 with TRBJ1-4, with 9 bases fitting TRBD1. CDR1 and CDR2 (germline): MGHRA, YSYEKL. V was clipped by 2 bases and J by 4 bases; unmatched bases: 8. The length of the CDR3 is 17 residues. CDR3 DNA sequence: TGCGCCAGCAGCCAAAACTCAGGGACAGGGTTTAATGAAAAACTGTTTTTT. Encoded protein: CASSQNSGTGFNEKLFF.

The chain recombines TRBV7-6 with TRBJ2-5; D is perhaps TRBD2 (6 bases). Germline V gene lookup returns CDR1 SGHVS and CDR2 FNYEAQ. The CDR3 sequence is 14 residues long. The ends were cut back, 1 base at V and 5 bases at J, with 11 bases in the middle. The CDR3 nucleotides read TGTGCCAGCAGCTTAGAGGCGGGGTGGGAGACCCAGTACTTC. It translates to CASSLEAGWETQYF.

This rearrangement joins TRBV20-1 to TRBJ1-1; D remains unclear. Germline CDR1 is DFQATT and CDR2 is SNEGSKA (reference sequence). This CDR3 contains 11 residues. Trimming left V 2 bases short and J 8 bases short, with 9 bases between. As DNA, the CDR3 is TGCAGTGCTAGAACCGTCCGGGAAGCTTTCTTT. Translated: CSARTVREAFF.

This clone was counted once. This chain connects TRBV2 to TRBJ1-4; unclear D gene. V was cut by 8 bases and J by 5 bases, with 9 bases left in between. Germline CDR1 and CDR2: SNHLY and FYNNEI. The CDR3 covers 12 residues. The DNA of the CDR3 is TGTGCCAGCGGCCAAGTCAATGAAAAACTGTTTTTT. This encodes CASGQVNEKLFF. The entire variable domain, with the rest obtained from reference TRBV2 and TRBJ1-4, is as follows: EPEVTQTPSHQVTQMGQEVILRCVPISNHLYFYWYRQILGQKVEFLVSFYNNEISEKSEIFDDQFSVERPDGSNFTLKIRSTKLEDSAMYFCASGQVNEKLFFGSGTQLSVL.

This clone was recorded a few times. This rearrangement joins TRBV6-5 to TRBJ2-1; 8 bases align to TRBD2. V was pared by 4 bases and J by 5 bases, with 7 bases of the junction left unmatched. The germline V gene encodes CDR1 MNHEY and CDR2 SVGAGI. This CDR3 is 15 amino acids long. The CDR3 bases are TGTGCCAGCAGTTCCGGACTAGCCGGAAACAATGAGCAGTTCTTC. It encodes CASSSGLAGNNEQFF.

The gene calls are TRBV11-3 and TRBJ1-2; D may be TRBD1 (6 bases). From germline, CDR1 is SGHNT and CDR2 YENEEA. The V and J ends lost 6 bases and 6 bases respectively, with 14 bases between them. The CDR3 is made up of 13 amino acids. The CDR3 region is CASRPPDSDGYTF. The CDR3 bases are TGTGCCAGCAGACCCCCGGACAGTGATGGCTACACCTTC.